What follows are 25 T cell receptor beta chains derived from one specimen sequenced in a study of T cell changes during pregnancy in multiple sclerosis. The method was immunoSEQ multiplex PCR; TCRdb's version includes in-frame clones alone and lacks a portion of them. The table records 65,000 to 95,000 clones, 94% of them present only once. The specimen was peripheral blood, collected in the second trimester of pregnancy. The receptors come from a female donor in good health, enrolled as a control in a pregnancy study.

Here the CDR3 DNA reads TGTGCCAGCAGTCCCCGCCGAGGGACAGCCAGTCCAGGGCAGTACTTC. Its protein is CASSPRRGTASPGQYF. The V call is TRBV2, the J call TRBJ2-7, with 7 positions matching TRBD1. V lost 5 bases and J lost 9; bases outside the gene matches: 19. This CDR3 comprises 16 residues. Germline V gene sequence: CDR1 SNHLY, CDR2 FYNNEI.

The chain links TRBV15 to TRBJ1-1; TRBD1 agrees at 7 bases. The ends lost 5 bases at V and 0 bases at J; junction bases unmatched: 9. The CDR3 has 16 amino acids. The germline V gene has CDR1 LNHNV and CDR2 YYDKDF (reference sequence). The CDR3: CATSRDRAFMNTEAFF. CDR3 nucleotides: TGTGCCACCAGCCGGGACAGAGCCTTCATGAACACTGAAGCTTTCTTT. Together with reference TRBV15 and TRBJ1-1, the CDR3 gives the full variable domain: DAMVIQNPRYQVTQFGKPVTLSCSQTLNHNVMYWYQQKSSQAPKLLFHYYDKDFNNEADTPDNFQSRRPNTSFCFLDIRSPGLGDTAMYLCATSRDRAFMNTEAFFGQGTRLTVV.

This clone has a handful of counts. Here the CDR3 DNA reads TGTGCCAGCAGCCCCCTAGCGGGAGAAGCCCAGTTCTTC. Its translation: CASSPLAGEAQFF. The J gene is TRBJ2-1, the V gene TRBV7-2, with 10 bases lining up with TRBD2. The CDR3 totals 13 residues. V was pared by 5 bases and J by 13 bases, with 8 bases of the junction left unmatched. Per the germline V gene, CDR1 is SGHTA and CDR2 is FQGNSA.

V usage is TRBV4-1 and J usage is TRBJ2-1; TRBD2 is a possible D gene (5 bases). Germline V CDR1 and CDR2: MGHRA, YSYEKL. The V end was cut by 0 bases, the J end by 7 bases, with 10 bases between. There are 14 residues in the CDR3. CDR3 loop: CASSQDPSPNEQFF. In nucleotides, the CDR3 is TGCGCCAGCAGCCAAGACCCTAGCCCAAATGAGCAGTTCTTC.

V and J are TRBV25-1 and TRBJ2-5; D is perhaps TRBD1 (7 bases). There are 13 residues in the CDR3. V was cut by 8 bases and J by 3 bases, with 13 bases left in between. Germline V gene data show CDR1 as MGHDK and CDR2 as SYGVNS. As DNA, the CDR3 is TGTGCCAGCGGAGGGACAGCAAAAGAGACCCAGTACTTC. It is translated as CASGGTAKETQYF. Combining the CDR3 with reference TRBV25-1 and TRBJ2-5 gives the whole variable domain EADIYQTPRYLVIGTGKKITLECSQTMGHDKMYWYQQDPGMELHLIHYSYGVNSTEKGDLSSESTVSRIRTEHFPLTLESARPSHTSQYLCASGGTAKETQYFGPGTRLLVL.

The chain combines TRBV27 with TRBJ2-7; the match to TRBD2 covers 9 bases. The V and J ends lost 6 bases and 2 bases, in that order; junction bases with no gene match: 2. The CDR3 is made up of 13 amino acids. Germline-derived CDR1 and CDR2 are MNHEY and SMNVEV (reference sequence). CDR3 amino acids: CASRKREAYEQYF. CDR3 nucleotide sequence: TGTGCCAGCAGAAAGCGGGAGGCCTACGAGCAGTACTTC.

The chain links TRBV28 to TRBJ2-7, with D unclear. The CDR3 has 16 residues. With 5 bases removed from V and 0 bases from J, the gap between germline ends came to 17 bases. Looked up from germline, CDR1 is MDHEN and CDR2 is SYDVKM. The CDR3 reads CASSTPDGYSSYEQYF. CDR3 nucleotides: TGTGCCAGCAGTACCCCCGACGGTTACAGCTCCTACGAGCAGTACTTC. Variable domain in full (rest from reference TRBV28 and TRBJ2-7): DVKVTQSSRYLVKRTGEKVFLECVQDMDHENMFWYRQDPGLGLRLIYFSYDVKMKEKGDIPEGYSVSREKKERFSLILESASTNQTSMYLCASSTPDGYSSYEQYFGPGTRLTVT.

V usage is TRBV5-1 and J usage is TRBJ2-7, with TRBD1 matching 10 bases. V shed 6 bases and J 3 bases; nucleotides not matched to a gene: 12. Germline V gene data show CDR1 as SGHRS and CDR2 as YFSETQ. The length of the CDR3 is 16 residues. The CDR3: CASTSSPGQGYYEQYF. Written as DNA, the CDR3 is TGCGCCAGCACCTCCTCCCCGGGACAGGGGTACTACGAGCAGTACTTC. Based on the CDR3 plus reference TRBV5-1 and TRBJ2-7, the full variable domain is KAGVTQTPRYLIKTRGQQVTLSCSPISGHRSVSWYQQTPGQGLQFLFEYFSETQRNKGNFPGRFSGRQFSNSRSEMNVSTLELGDSALYLCASTSSPGQGYYEQYFGPGTRLTVT.

The chain joins TRBV18 to TRBJ2-1, with 7 bases matching TRBD1. This CDR3 comprises 16 residues. After removal of 0 bases from V and 6 bases from J, the junction contained 8 bases not matched to a gene. Germline lookup yields CDR1 KGHSH and CDR2 LQKENI. CDR3 bases: TGTGCCAGCTCACCACCCCGCTTCGGGACAGCCAATGAGCAGTTCTTC. Amino acids: CASSPPRFGTANEQFF.

The V gene is TRBV27, the J gene TRBJ2-7; weak D call: TRBD2 (6 bases). The germline V and J ends were trimmed by 3 bases and 4 bases, with 13 bases remaining between them. CDR1 is MNHEY, CDR2 SMNVEV, per germline (reference sequence). CDR3 size: 14 residues. The CDR3 coding sequence is TGTGCCAGCAGTTTTCAGGGCGGGATGTACGAGCAGTACTTC. Translation gives CASSFQGGMYEQYF.

The chain is built from TRBV28 and TRBJ2-7, with D tentatively TRBD2 (6 bases). V lost 5 bases and J 2 bases, leaving 22 bases between the germline ends. CDR1 is MDHEN, CDR2 SYDVKM, per germline. The length of the CDR3 is 17 residues. CDR3 amino acids: CASSPPIGKGGAYEQYF. The DNA for the CDR3 is TGTGCCAGCAGTCCTCCTATTGGAAAGGGAGGAGCCTACGAGCAGTACTTC.

The chain joins TRBV7-9 to TRBJ2-5; D unresolved. There are 14 residues in the CDR3. CDR1 SEHNR and CDR2 FQNEAQ come from the germline V gene (reference sequence). The CDR3 nucleotides are TGTGCTGCCACTGAGGCAGCTTCTCAAGAGACCCAGTACTTC. Its protein product is CAATEAASQETQYF.

V and J are TRBV5-1 and TRBJ2-3; 9 nucleotides match TRBD1. Per germline, CDR1 SGHRS and CDR2 YFSETQ. This CDR3 contains 15 residues. The V gene end was trimmed by 1 base and the J gene end by 6 bases; junction bases not matched to a gene: 6. The CDR3 is CASSLQTGGGDTQYF. CDR3 nucleotides: TGCGCCAGCAGCTTGCAGACAGGGGGTGGTGATACGCAGTATTTT.

The chain links TRBV28 to TRBJ2-7, with 8 bases matching TRBD2. The CDR3 loop spans 13 amino acids. Trimming removed 6 bases from V and 4 bases from J; junction bases left unmatched: 5. Germline-derived CDR1 and CDR2 are MDHEN and SYDVKM. CDR3 nucleotide sequence: TGTGCCAGCAGAATGGGACTAGGATACGAGCAGTACTTC. It is translated as CASRMGLGYEQYF.

In this sample, this clone turned up many times. CDR3 in amino acids: CASSQGLAGGPETQYF. CDR3 nucleotides: TGTGCCAGCAGCCAGGGACTAGCGGGAGGGCCAGAGACCCAGTACTTC. This chain connects TRBV4-2 to TRBJ2-5, with 16 bases that match TRBD2. The CDR3 covers 16 residues. Germline CDR1 and CDR2: LGHNA and YNFKEQ. J was trimmed by 4 bases and V by 3 bases; bases with no gene match: 2.

The rearrangement links TRBV6-5 to TRBJ2-2; 10 bases map to TRBD2. The CDR3 loop spans 15 amino acids. Germline CDR1 and CDR2: MNHEY and SVGAGI. V was clipped by 4 bases and J by 3 bases; unmatched bases: 2. Here the CDR3 DNA reads TGTGCCAGCAGTTCCGGGACTAGCGACACCGGGGAGCTGTTTTTT. Its translation: CASSSGTSDTGELFF.

This chain connects TRBV5-5 to TRBJ2-6; D unclear. Looked up from germline, CDR1 is SGHKS and CDR2 is YYEKEE (reference sequence). Deletions cut 0 bases from V and 9 bases from J, with 7 bases between. The CDR3 consists of 13 residues. CDR3 amino acids: CASSLGADNVLTF. CDR3 DNA: TGTGCCAGCAGCTTGGGTGCAGACAACGTCCTGACTTTC.

This chain joins TRBV5-1 and TRBJ2-7, with TRBD2 as a possible D gene (5 bases). The length of the CDR3 is 13 residues. From germline, CDR1 is SGHRS and CDR2 YFSETQ. V gave up 2 bases and J gave up 5 bases, with 11 bases separating them. The CDR3 region has the DNA TGCGCCAGCAGCTTATCTGGGAGCCACGAGCAGTACTTC. Its translation is CASSLSGSHEQYF.

This clone was observed a few times. V usage is TRBV10-3 and J usage is TRBJ1-1, with TRBD1 as a possible D gene (6 bases). Germline lookup yields CDR1 ENHRY and CDR2 SYGVKD. V lost 3 bases to trimming and J lost 9 bases, with 20 bases between them. The CDR3 has 15 residues. Here the CDR3 DNA reads TGTGCCATCAGTGACTCCTCGGACAGTCCGGTTAAAGCTTTCTTT. It codes for CAISDSSDSPVKAFF.

The V and J genes are TRBV2 and TRBJ1-1; no definite D call. V gave up 3 bases and J gave up 1 base, with 15 bases separating them. The V gene's germline CDR1 is SNHLY and CDR2 FYNNEI. The CDR3 covers 16 residues. CDR3 loop: CASSDGSTPWNTEAFF. CDR3 bases: TGTGCCAGCAGTGATGGCTCGACACCTTGGAACACTGAAGCTTTCTTT.

The chain carries TRBV29-1 and TRBJ2-1; 9 bases line up with TRBD2. Trimming at V came to 7 bases and at J to 8 bases, leaving 15 bases not matched to a gene. Germline CDR1 SQVTM, CDR2 ANQGSEA. This CDR3 spans 15 amino acids. CDR3 nucleotides: TGCAGCGCCGAGGGAGGGCGGGAGGGGTGGGATGAGCAGTTCTTC. This sequence encodes CSAEGGREGWDEQFF.

The chain employs TRBV7-2 and TRBJ1-4; D might be TRBD1 (6 bases). Trimming stripped 2 bases from V and 7 bases from J, with 11 bases between. The CDR3 is 14 amino acids. Germline V lookup: CDR1 SGHTA, CDR2 FQGNSA. CDR3 sequence: CASSLSGGAEKLFF. The CDR3 region has the DNA TGTGCCAGCAGCTTAAGTGGGGGCGCTGAAAAACTGTTTTTT.

The CDR3 region has the DNA TGTGCCTGGAGTCCATACGGAGGGACTGAAGCTTTCTTT. Translating it yields CAWSPYGGTEAFF. The chain joins TRBV30 to TRBJ1-1; D remains unclear. The CDR3 spans 13 residues. Germline V gene lookup returns CDR1 GTSNPN and CDR2 SVGIG (reference sequence). V lost 2 bases and J 5 bases, leaving 12 bases between the germline ends.

In DNA, the CDR3 is TGTGCCAGCGATGTGGACAGCGGCTCCTACAATGAGCAGTTCTTC. Translated: CASDVDSGSYNEQFF. The chain combines TRBV6-6 with TRBJ2-1, with D perhaps matching TRBD1 (6 bases). The CDR3 runs to 15 residues. Between the trimmed V and J ends, which lost 8 bases and 0 bases, there was a span of 14 bases. Germline V gives CDR1 MNHNY, CDR2 SVGAGI (reference sequence).

The chain joins TRBV11-2 to TRBJ2-3; TRBD2 aligns across 10 bases. Germline V gene lookup returns CDR1 SGHAT and CDR2 FQNNGV. This CDR3 spans 16 amino acids. Trimming at V came to 4 bases and at J to 4 bases, leaving 8 bases not matched to a gene. CDR3 region: CASSSRPGLASDTQYF. In nucleotides, the CDR3 is TGTGCCAGCAGCTCGAGGCCGGGACTAGCGTCAGATACGCAGTATTTT.